This TCR beta chain was identified during a study of T cells in Graves' hyperthyroidism and ophthalmopathy (dated by TCRdb to between 2017 and 2020). A note on the overall study: Peripheral blood was sampled at the time of initial diagnosis, prior to any treatment. TCR V-J signatures able to tell the groups apart were searched for in a discovery cohort of 90 to 100 patients, of whom roughly 42 had Graves' ophthalmopathy and 57 had stable Graves' hyperthyroidism. Prospective prediction of ophthalmopathy was tested in an independent validation cohort of fewer than 20 hyperthyroidism patients and some 17 patients who later progressed to ophthalmopathy. The 100 or so discovery patients were randomly split 7:3 into training and test sets. The study also compared thyroid tissue and blood T-cell repertoires from more than five Graves' hyperthyroidism patients. After sampling, hyperthyroidism patients received methimazole starting at 30 mg daily, and ophthalmopathy patients received high-dose intravenous methylprednisolone. The paper describes TCR Vbeta CDR3 sequencing of around 130 peripheral blood samples, made up of about 41 ophthalmopathy patients, approximately 76 hyperthyroidism patients and 17 progressor patients.

Between the V and J ends, shortened by 2 bases and 3 bases respectively, the junction contains 10 bases. According to the germline V gene, CDR1 reads SGHRS and CDR2 reads YFSETQ. The CDR3 spans 14 residues, from the cysteine through the phenylalanine. CDR3 DNA is the only sequence kept; it has 42 bases, read in frame from the first base. Paper-wide results and their limitations: No statistical method was used to fix the sample size in advance, and group allocation was not hidden from the investigators. In validation, progression to ophthalmopathy was predicted by the model with roughly 69% sensitivity and 72.22% specificity, a median of about 6.4 months before onset. Most expanded thyroid clonotypes (frequency above 0.001) were also detected in blood, suggesting blood repertoires may reflect thyroid immune responses. A 13 V-J signature model separated ophthalmopathy from stable hyperthyroidism, with 87.88% sensitivity and 81% to 83% specificity in cross-validation and 80%/75% in testing.

This clonotype was seen many times. Its antigen is currently not known. Base qualities are not at hand, and no much larger clone is one base apart. Ophthalmopathy patients had moderately to severely active disease, with a Clinical Activity Score of 3 or more, a NOSPECS grade of 4 or more, and a disease duration of less than 3 months. The study excluded patients with uncontrolled infections, other autoimmune diseases, pregnancy or lactation. Clinical symptoms, serum thyroxine and TRAb, thyroid ultrasound, and orbital computed tomography formed the basis for the diagnoses. PBMCs were separated from under 11 ml of fresh peripheral blood using Ficoll-Paque density gradient centrifugation. Total RNA was extracted with Trizol reagent, and quality was checked on an Agilent 2100 Bioanalyzer. TCR beta CDR3 regions were amplified from RNA transcripts. The first round of RT-PCR for the TCR CDR3 was performed with the HTBI primer set and the Qiagen OneStep RT-PCR kit. Libraries were constructed in a second round of multiplex PCR, after which size selection and purification were carried out. The libraries were sequenced on an Illumina HiSeq2000 using paired-end 100 bp reads. The study's processing was this. Raw data were processed with SOAPnuke, discarding reads with adapters, uncalled bases, mean Phred below 15, or no exact constant-primer or identifier match. COPE v1.2.5 was used to merge the high-quality paired reads, and each unique nucleotide sequence was defined as a clonotype. MiTCR v1.1 was used to align clonotypes to the IMGT TRBV, TRBD and TRBJ reference segments. The analysis included only V-J combinations with a frequency above 0.0001, which together covered 99% to 99.2% of the repertoires. A TCS score was defined as the ratio of F50 (clonal expansion) to E x V (chaos), with BLOSUM62-based TCRdist applied between CDR3 peptides within each V-J. Welch's t-statistics and random forest reduced fewer than 550 V-J features to about 12, which were used in a naive Bayes classifier (R e1071). TCRdb reprocessing: public reads trimmed at Q25 with fastp, clones called with MiXCR, in-frame beta chains kept. Rows with a matching CDR3 protein are joined into one entry that keeps the most common DNA and genes. TCRdb's processing, not the authors' own work, is the source of the V and J calls. This sample gives hundreds of thousands of distinct CDR3 sequences in total; about 14% of them show up just once. In total, the top ten clones hold approximately 12% of the sample.

The clonotype comes from a woman aged 45-59 years with Graves' ophthalmopathy. The V gene is TRBV5-1 and the J gene is TRBJ2-3; no D segment can be confidently identified. The sample taken for sequencing was blood. The CDR3 has the sequence CASSFNGLTDTQYF. The DNA sequence follows: TGCGCCAGCAGCTTTAACGGGTTGACAGATACGCAGTATTTT.